One T cell receptor (beta chain) is described in this entry. Its cognate antigen is unknown. This sample stems from a study of cytomegalovirus exposure and HLA in healthy donors. The V end was cut by 7 bases, the J end by 0 bases, with 10 bases between. CDR3 length: 14 residues. Germline values: CDR1 LNHDA, CDR2 SQIVND (reference sequence). The study ran its PCR with 60 Vbeta and 13 Jbeta primers. Some clones are missing from TCRdb's copy, which holds only in-frame ones; the method was immunoSEQ multiplex PCR. Of under 200,000 clones listed, about two thirds are singletons. Study findings and constraints: Presence/absence analysis assumed near-uniform sequencing depth across donors. Some TCR beta chains (more than 150 of them) were listed as cytomegalovirus-associated.

The chain carries TRBV19 and TRBJ1-5; D uncertain. This sequence was found in a woman aged 18-29 years in good health and CMV-seropositive. Material: PBMCs. As DNA, the CDR3 is TGTGCCAGTACTAACCGGGTTAGCAATCAGCCCCAGCATTTT. It yields the protein CASTNRVSNQPQHF.